Shown below are 12 T cell receptor beta chains from a single sample sequenced in a study of low-dose radiotherapy and immunotherapy resistance in tumors. Alpha- and beta-chain coverage of first-strand cDNA came from TRAV- and TRBV-specific primers. Over approximately 20 PCR cycles, TCRs were amplified from a constant-region primer and V-primer adapter. TCRdb recomputed calls from the reads with MiXCR, one row per CDR3 protein. The sample holds tens of thousands of distinct CDR3 sequences, 20% to 25% seen once. The sample's time point: after trial treatment. Treatment defined: LDRT plus nivolumab, ipilimumab, low-dose cyclophosphamide and aspirin (RACIN trial). The sample consisted of PBMCs, taken after low-dose radiotherapy plus immunotherapy. These receptors were collected from a female donor with ovarian cancer.

Ten or more counts support this clonotype. J is TRBJ2-5 and V is TRBV5-3, with D maybe TRBD1 (6 bases). TRBV5-3 is designated an ORF whose function remains uncertain. Trimming took 8 bases from V and 4 from J, leaving 18 bases between them. This CDR3 is 14 amino acids long. The CDR3 loop is CASSSPGVGETQYF. CDR3 nucleotide sequence: TGTGCCAGCAGCAGCCCAGGGGTGGGAGAGACCCAGTACTTC.

A word on this clonotype: One base separates it from a far larger clone, so it is likely a read error. The conserved phenylalanine or tryptophan normally closing the CDR3 is absent here, so this likely arose from a read error. The V and J genes are TRBV27 and TRBJ1-2; no firm D call. Per germline, CDR1 MNHEY and CDR2 SMNVEV (reference sequence). This CDR3 has 15 amino acids. Trimming removed 6 bases at V and 2 bases at J, with 16 bases between. CDR3 bases: TGTGCCAGCAGCTTAAACGGACGCGAAAACTATGGCTACACCTAC. Protein: CASSLNGRENYGYTY.

The table lists this clonotype with many counts. V is TRBV5-4 and J is TRBJ2-1; 7 bases match TRBD1. Germline V gives CDR1 SGHNT, CDR2 YYREEE (reference sequence). Trimming removed 4 bases from V and 8 bases from J; junction bases left unmatched: 6. The CDR3 is 13 amino acids. As DNA, the CDR3 is TGTGCCAGCAGCAATGACAGGGCTTATGAGCAGTTCTTC. It encodes CASSNDRAYEQFF.

This clonotype was picked up many times. This rearrangement joins TRBV3-1 to TRBJ1-5; D gene ambiguous. The germline V gene has CDR1 LGHDT and CDR2 YNNKEL (reference sequence). The CDR3 is 15 residues long. V lost 1 base and J 4 bases, leaving 11 bases between the germline ends. The CDR3 DNA follows: TGTGCCAGCAGCCAAGGGAGGGCCGAAAATCAGCCCCAGCATTTT. The encoded protein is CASSQGRAENQPQHF.

With regard to this clonotype: A single base is all that separates this from a far larger clone, so a read error is likely. The gene calls are TRBV6-5 and TRBJ2-1; the D is unclear. Germline CDR1 is MNHEY and CDR2 is SVGAGI. The CDR3 runs 19 residues. The CDR3 is CASSPRLGKNFNSYNEPFF. CDR3 coding DNA: TGTGCCAGCAGTCCCCGACTGGGTAAAAACTTCAATTCCTACAATGAGCCGTTCTTC.

The chain links TRBV5-1 to TRBJ1-4, with D tentatively TRBD1 (6 bases). The CDR3 contains 17 residues. The germline CDR1 and CDR2 sequences are SGHRS and YFSETQ. V dropped 3 bases and J dropped 4 bases, with 19 bases sitting between them. CDR3 sequence (DNA): TGCGCCAGCAGCTCCACGCCCCCGACAGGTTATAATGAAAAACTGTTTTTT. It translates to CASSSTPPTGYNEKLFF.

This clonotype was counted ten times or more. The chain employs TRBV12-3 or TRBV12-4 and TRBJ1-2; D is unresolved. The CDR3 sequence is 11 residues long. V was pared by 6 bases and J by 7 bases, with 9 bases between. CDR3 sequence reads: CASSPGVGYTF. The DNA for the CDR3 is TGTGCCAGCAGCCCCGGCGTTGGCTACACCTTC.

This clonotype was seen repeatedly, ten times or more. The genes are TRBV4-3 and TRBJ1-2; a possible D gene is TRBD1 (5 bases). Trimming removed 4 bases from V and 3 bases from J, with 9 bases in between. Per germline, CDR1 LGHNA and CDR2 YSLEER. CDR3 length: 13 amino acids. As DNA, the CDR3 is TGCGCCAGCAGCCGCGACAGCTACTATGGCTACACCTTC. Its translation: CASSRDSYYGYTF.

This clonotype was observed at least ten times. The rearrangement joins TRBV2 to TRBJ2-3, with 9 nucleotides matching TRBD2. Per germline, CDR1 SNHLY and CDR2 FYNNEI. V lost 7 bases to trimming and J lost 1 base; unmatched junction nucleotides: 12. This CDR3 spans 17 amino acids. Written as DNA, the CDR3 is TGTGCCAGCACTCCGCGCGGCGGGGGGGCTGGCACAGATACGCAGTATTTT. Protein product: CASTPRGGGAGTDTQYF.

J is TRBJ2-3 and V is TRBV9, with no clear D. Germline values: CDR1 SGDLS, CDR2 YYNGEE. The CDR3 loop spans 14 amino acids. V was clipped by 7 bases and J by 0 bases, with 12 bases between them. CDR3 amino acids: CASGSRTSTDTQYF. For the CDR3, the DNA is TGTGCCAGCGGGTCGAGAACTAGCACAGATACGCAGTATTTT.

This clonotype was recorded many times. The V call is TRBV7-2, the J call TRBJ2-3; D possibly corresponds to TRBD1 (6 bases). Germline lookup yields CDR1 SGHTA and CDR2 FQGNSA. The CDR3 is made up of 14 amino acids. Trimming removed 5 bases at V and 1 base at J, with 10 bases between. The DNA for the CDR3 is TGTGCCAGCAGCCCCAACAGGGGCACAGATACGCAGTATTTT. The encoded protein is CASSPNRGTDTQYF.

The CDR3 region has the DNA TGCAGTGCTCACCTCGCGGGATCGATGGAGACCCAGTACTTC. This translates into CSAHLAGSMETQYF. The chain joins TRBV20-1 to TRBJ2-5; tentative D call: TRBD2 (6 bases). The germline V gene encodes CDR1 DFQATT and CDR2 SNEGSKA (reference sequence). The CDR3 totals 14 residues. V was trimmed by 5 bases and J by 5 bases, leaving 18 bases between them.